The 2 T cell receptor beta chains listed next were all sequenced from one sample in a study of spatial heterogeneity in lung cancer. Overall study results and limits: Within tumors, counts of expanded alpha and beta TCRs tracked tumor mutation counts.

Time point indicated: sample taken at primary tumor resection. Their recognized antigens are unknown. One entry per CDR3 protein results from TCRdb running MiXCR on the 5' RACE reads. The data show roughly 19,000 distinct CDR3 sequences, 5.5% to 6.5% seen once. Material: lung tumor tissue, obtained at surgery. These receptors came from a female donor with early-stage non-small cell lung cancer.

This clonotype was counted ten times or more. A library prepared for alpha chains yielded this beta chain as an off-target read; its size is of little meaning. The rearrangement links TRBV20-1 to TRBJ2-7; 8 bases map to TRBD2. Trimming took 6 bases from V and 5 from J; bases not matched to a gene: 6. The CDR3 sequence is 12 residues long. Germline CDR1 and CDR2: DFQATT and SNEGSKA (reference sequence). CDR3 sequence reads: CSAREGAHEQYF. In DNA form, the CDR3 reads TGCAGTGCCCGGGAGGGAGCCCACGAGCAGTACTTC.

The sample holds a few counts of this clonotype. The library was prepared for alpha chains; this beta chain is a stray read, so its frequency means little. The chain carries TRBV5-6 and TRBJ2-3, with 12 bases fitting TRBD2. This CDR3 contains 16 residues. J lost 1 base, V lost 4 bases, and 4 bases had no gene match. The germline CDR1 and CDR2 sequences are SGHDT and YYEEEE. The CDR3 coding sequence is TGTGCCAGCAGCCGGACTAGCGGGGTGGGCACAGATACGCAGTATTTT. Translated: CASSRTSGVGTDTQYF.